This T cell receptor beta chain is from a study of T cell responses to AZD1222 COVID-19 vaccine. Whole-study findings and limits: Targets within unmutated variant regions were reportedly found for nearly half of spike-specific TCRs. Recipients of two AZD1222 doses showed rising Spike-specific TCR breadth and depth. Females made up more of the donors, who were largely white British, and clonal diversity may have come out too low.

The repertoire was sequenced with immunoSEQ multiplex PCR; TCRdb's copy has only in-frame clones and lacks some. The sample has about 86,000 clones; about nine tenths are singletons. To note about this clone: Its antigen is not known.

From germline, CDR1 is LNHNV and CDR2 YYDKDF (reference sequence). This CDR3 has 11 amino acids. Deletions cut 0 bases from V and 9 bases from J, with 3 bases between. Second-dose recipients at about 4 or about 12 weeks were treated as one pooled group. The TCR sequence derives from an adult who received the AZD1222 COVID-19 vaccine. J is TRBJ2-1 and V is TRBV15; no definite D call. The sample in question was peripheral blood, obtained 28 days after the second AZD1222 dose. The DNA of the CDR3 is TGTGCCACCAGCAGAGAAGGTGAGCAGTTCTTC. This codes for CATSREGEQFF.